A selection of T cell receptor beta chains follows, all from one sample in a study of cytomegalovirus exposure and HLA in healthy donors. Clones were sequenced by immunoSEQ multiplex PCR, and TCRdb holds only the in-frame ones, with some missing. The sample shows over 100,000 clones, approximately 78% of them seen only once. Sequencing was performed on PBMCs. All receptors come from a woman between 25 and 40 years old in good health and CMV-seropositive. CDR3s leave out the opening cysteine and the closing phenylalanine or tryptophan. Each record gives: CDR3 length, D gene, V gene, J gene, CDR3 protein. The D gene is left open where the match is weak.

13,-,TRBV7-9,TRBJ1-1,ASSPGSERYTEAF
10,-,TRBV7-8,TRBJ2-7,ASSPGSREQY
11,TRBD2,TRBV6-1,TRBJ2-7,ASNLAGSLEQY
14,-,TRBV4-1,TRBJ1-1,ASTQPGGGGVTEAF
13,TRBD1,TRBV14,TRBJ1-1,ASSPRTGMDTEAF
12,TRBD2,TRBV4-3,TRBJ2-3,ASSRGGGSDTQY
10,-,TRBV28,TRBJ1-2,ASSSVTAGYT
16,-,TRBV4-3,TRBJ1-3,ASSQGGPGAYSGNTIY
9,-,TRBV7-2,TRBJ2-5,ASSSLETQY
12,TRBD2,TRBV11-2,TRBJ2-1,ASSLAGGPDEQF
13,-,TRBV14,TRBJ2-1,ASSPLTGPYNEQF
14,-,TRBV4-1,TRBJ2-7,ASSQVPGDGSYEQY
9,-,TRBV7-2,-,ASSFSYEQY
13,TRBD1,TRBV4-3,TRBJ1-2,ASSPGTGFLYGYT
12,TRBD1,TRBV6-4,TRBJ2-7,ASSHRTGAYEQY
11,-,TRBV27,TRBJ2-1,ASSTGRHNEQF
14,TRBD2,TRBV4-1,TRBJ2-3,ASSQVPSGGKDTQY
13,-,TRBV6-1,TRBJ2-5,ASRRIGPSGETQY
12,-,TRBV30,TRBJ1-5,AWRNWGDHQPQH
12,-,TRBV19,TRBJ2-1,ASRPNPQPNEQF
12,-,TRBV11-2,TRBJ1-6,ASTLDIYNSPLH
13,-,TRBV28,TRBJ1-1,ASSLSGRLNTEAF
13,TRBD1,TRBV5-4,TRBJ2-4,ASSSGGASKNIQY
13,TRBD2,TRBV6-4,TRBJ2-3,ASSEGGGATDTQY
12,TRBD1,TRBV7-2,TRBJ2-5,ASSSPRGLETQY
12,TRBD2,TRBV6-6,TRBJ2-1,ASSPTSGWGEQF
15,TRBD1,TRBV6-1,TRBJ1-1,ASSVAGTGVGNTEAF
10,TRBD1,TRBV29-1,TRBJ1-2,SVPTGEDGYT
12,TRBD1,TRBV5-1,TRBJ2-2,ASNSGTATGELF
10,-,TRBV6-1,TRBJ1-1,ASSYVGTEAF
10,-,TRBV10-3,TRBJ1-5,AISEPGQPQH
14,-,TRBV4-2,TRBJ1-4,ASSQEGVATNEKLF
14,-,TRBV28,TRBJ1-1,ASSLGAQGMNTEAF
12,-,TRBV25-1,TRBJ1-4,ASSDPRLYEKLF
16,TRBD1,TRBV7-9,TRBJ1-4,ASGNPLRGPGANEKLF
10,-,TRBV5-4,TRBJ1-6,ASSLAPGALH
17,TRBD1,TRBV7-8,TRBJ1-1,ASSLGIGGQGRPGFEAF
7,-,TRBV14,TRBJ2-5,AGLETQY
16,-,TRBV4-3,TRBJ2-1,ASSQPARGGASYNEQF
13,TRBD1,TRBV7-8,TRBJ2-7,ASSLYGDRSYEQY
12,-,TRBV10-1,TRBJ1-4,ASPGGETNEKLF
14,-,TRBV4-3,TRBJ2-3,ASSQDRIAGTDTQY
14,TRBD1,TRBV27,TRBJ2-7,ASVGDGTGDSYEQY
17,TRBD2,TRBV19,TRBJ2-1,ASSIAARTSGGPYNEQF
12,-,TRBV28,TRBJ2-3,ASSLGGSTDTQY
13,-,TRBV27,TRBJ1-6,ASSLRGTYNSPLH
13,-,TRBV5-4,TRBJ2-5,ASSLVGGEGKTQY
11,TRBD1,TRBV5-6,TRBJ1-1,ASSQGDGTEAF
12,-,TRBV6-5,TRBJ2-5,ASSYLDSQETQY
10,-,TRBV5-1,-,ASSLTRGEQY
13,-,TRBV5-1,TRBJ2-1,ASSLGHTIYNEQF
14,TRBD1,TRBV7-2,TRBJ1-4,ASSRRAGTGGEKLF